This T cell receptor beta chain is drawn from a study of T cells after yellow fever vaccination. Findings and limits, study-wide: Most clones from primary vaccination were detected again post-booster (roughly 96% CD4, roughly 90% CD8).

Trimming at V came to 8 bases and at J to 5 bases, leaving 7 bases not matched to a gene. The CDR3 is made up of 14 amino acids. CDR1 and CDR2 (germline): WSHSY, SAAADI. About this clonotype itself: The antigen is not known.

TCRdb ran MiXCR on the 5' RACE reads and lists one entry per CDR3 protein. The sample carries some 150,000 distinct CDR3 sequences, approximately 11% recorded once. This TCR came from a man in his late teens or twenties who received the YFV17D yellow fever vaccine. The material was CD8+ T cells sorted from PBMCs, obtained 15 days after the yellow fever booster vaccination. The chain employs TRBV10-2 and TRBJ2-1; TRBD1 agrees at 9 bases. In DNA, the CDR3 is TGCGCCAGCGGACAGGGGTGGACGAACAATGAGCAGTTCTTC. Protein product: CASGQGWTNNEQFF.